The 21 T cell receptor beta chains reported below all come from one sample, sequenced in a study of blood T cells in healthy people across ages. Primed by a sample-barcoded 5' primer and a J-beta primer mix, a second PCR proceeded for about 6 to 12 cycles. MiXCR was run by TCRdb on the 5' RACE reads, yielding one entry per CDR3 protein. The sample has some 800,000 distinct CDR3 sequences; around 25% are singletons. A further study also used this sample, focusing on T cells of mothers and their children.

Sample: blood. The receptors originated from a boy between 10 and 17 years old in good health.

This clonotype is judged medium-sized. The gene calls are TRBV7-3 and TRBJ1-2; no firm D call. The germline V gene encodes CDR1 SGHTA and CDR2 FQGTGA. The CDR3 covers 13 residues. V was cut by 0 bases and J by 7 bases, with 9 bases left in between. This CDR3 is CASSLTGMGGYTF. In DNA, the CDR3 is TGTGCCAGCAGCTTAACAGGGATGGGTGGCTACACCTTC.

J is TRBJ1-1 and V is TRBV4-1; 7 bases align to TRBD1. The CDR3 is 17 residues long. Germline-derived CDR1 and CDR2 are MGHRA and YSYEKL. The ends lost 4 bases at V and 2 bases at J; junction bases unmatched: 13. CDR3 in DNA: TGCGCCAGCAGCCCCCGTTCCGACAGGGCGGAAAACACTGAAGCTTTCTTT. Its translation: CASSPRSDRAENTEAFF.

This chain links TRBV6-5 with TRBJ2-2; a weak D match, TRBD2 (5 bases). This CDR3 is built from 13 residues. Trimming pared 0 bases from V and 7 bases from J, leaving 6 bases between. Germline V lookup: CDR1 MNHEY, CDR2 SVGAGI. Here the CDR3 DNA reads TGTGCCAGCAGTTACTCAAGCGGCGGGGAGCTGTTTTTT. This encodes CASSYSSGGELFF.

The sample holds a few counts of this clonotype. The chain carries TRBV28 and TRBJ1-1; D is perhaps TRBD1 (5 bases). CDR3 size: 12 residues. Germline V gives CDR1 MDHEN, CDR2 SYDVKM. V was shortened by 6 bases and J by 7 bases, with 12 bases between the two germline ends. CDR3 protein: CASSWTNGEAFF. Here the CDR3 DNA reads TGTGCCAGCAGCTGGACAAACGGTGAAGCTTTCTTT.

This clonotype has at least ten counts. V is TRBV29-1 and J is TRBJ2-5; D gene uncertain. The germline gives CDR1 SQVTM, CDR2 ANQGSEA. This CDR3 region has 11 residues. V lost 8 bases, J lost 7 bases, and 14 bases lay in between. CDR3 coding DNA: TGCAGCCCACTTATTGAAGGGACCCAGTACTTC. It yields the protein CSPLIEGTQYF.

The CDR3 region has the DNA TGCAGTGCACCTGACAGGGGGACCTACGAGCAGTACTTC. It codes for CSAPDRGTYEQYF. The chain employs TRBV20-1 and TRBJ2-5, with 9 bases aligning to TRBD1. With the DNA end fitting TRBJ2-7 better, the J assignment may be wrong. Germline V gives CDR1 DFQATT, CDR2 SNEGSKA (reference sequence). This CDR3 spans 13 amino acids.

CDR3 amino acids: CASSFGTSSYNEQFF. As DNA, the CDR3 is TGTGCCAGCAGTTTCGGGACAAGCTCCTACAATGAGCAGTTCTTC. This rearrangement joins TRBV27 to TRBJ2-1; D might be TRBD1 (6 bases). The germline gives CDR1 MNHEY, CDR2 SMNVEV (reference sequence). The CDR3 contains 15 residues. V shed 3 bases and J shed 0 bases, with 9 bases lying between them.

The gene calls are TRBV7-2 and TRBJ2-5, with TRBD1 identical over 8 bases. The germline V gene encodes CDR1 SGHTA and CDR2 FQGNSA. This CDR3 has 17 amino acids. Trimming removed 2 bases from V and 5 bases from J; junction bases left unmatched: 13. CDR3 in DNA: TGTGCCAGCAGCTTATTCCGAGGGACAGGTCGAGGGGAGACCCAGTACTTC. Translation: CASSLFRGTGRGETQYF.

As DNA, the CDR3 is TGCGCCAGCAGCCCGTACGCATCGACAGAGGACCGCTCCTACGAGCAGTACTTC. Its translation is CASSPYASTEDRSYEQYF. The chain couples TRBV5-1 to TRBJ2-7, with a weak D call TRBD1 (5 bases). Germline-derived CDR1 and CDR2 are SGHRS and YFSETQ. The CDR3 runs to 18 residues. V was cut by 4 bases and J by 0 bases, with 23 bases left in between.

This clonotype was counted a few times. The rearrangement joins TRBV18 to TRBJ1-3; 7 positions agree with TRBD1. Trimming removed 3 bases from V and 2 bases from J; junction bases left unmatched: 10. Germline V gives CDR1 KGHSH, CDR2 LQKENI. This CDR3 has 17 amino acids. CDR3 sequence: CASSPIHATGAGNTIYF. CDR3 in DNA: TGTGCCAGCTCACCTATTCATGCCACAGGGGCTGGAAACACCATATATTTT.

The chain carries TRBV6-1 and TRBJ2-5, with D uncertain. Germline CDR1 reads MNHNS; CDR2 reads SASEGT. There are 15 residues in the CDR3. Between the trimmed V and J ends, which lost 0 bases and 0 bases, there was a span of 8 bases. CDR3 nucleotides: TGTGCCAGCAGTGAAGCTCCGGGCTACCAAGAGACCCAGTACTTC. Translating it yields CASSEAPGYQETQYF.

The CDR3 here is CASLPADRGWETQYF. The CDR3 DNA sequence: TGTGCCAGCCTGCCCGCGGACAGGGGTTGGGAGACCCAGTACTTC. The genes are TRBV7-9 and TRBJ2-1, with TRBD1 matching 9 bases. The J call may not be correct, given that the DNA end is closer to TRBJ2-5. The CDR3 has 15 residues. CDR1 is SEHNR, CDR2 FQNEAQ, per germline (reference sequence).

This chain links TRBV4-1 with TRBJ2-2, with a tentative D call TRBD2 (6 bases). The germline CDR1 and CDR2 sequences are MGHRA and YSYEKL. Trimming stripped 0 bases from V and 1 base from J, with 12 bases between. CDR3 length equals 17 residues. The CDR3 loop reads CASSQDFGSLNTGELFF. CDR3 in DNA: TGCGCCAGCAGCCAAGACTTCGGGAGTTTGAACACCGGGGAGCTGTTTTTT.

This clonotype was observed a handful of times. Because it lacks the conserved phenylalanine or tryptophan at the end, this CDR3 is likely a read error. This chain joins TRBV24-1 and TRBJ2-1; no clear D gene. Germline CDR1 reads KGHDR; CDR2 reads SFDVKD. The CDR3 length is 12 residues. V dropped 7 bases and J dropped 3 bases, with 6 bases sitting between them. CDR3 sequence reads: CATRSFYNEQFL. The CDR3 coding sequence is TGTGCCACCAGGAGTTTCTACAATGAGCAGTTCCTC.

The chain carries TRBV20-1 and TRBJ1-1, with 7 nucleotides matching TRBD1. CDR3 length: 15 amino acids. V was clipped by 3 bases and J by 0 bases; unmatched bases: 7. Per germline, CDR1 DFQATT and CDR2 SNEGSKA (reference sequence). The DNA for the CDR3 is TGCAGTGCTAGCCCGGACAGGATTATGAACACTGAAGCTTTCTTT. Residues: CSASPDRIMNTEAFF.

This clonotype was seen a few times. This chain uses TRBV28 with TRBJ2-5, with D perhaps matching TRBD1 (5 bases). V was clipped by 2 bases and J by 7 bases, with 11 bases between them. The CDR3 extends over 13 amino acids. The germline V gene encodes CDR1 MDHEN and CDR2 SYDVKM. The CDR3, as DNA: TGTGCCAGCAGTTTAATGAGAAGGGGGACCCAGTACTTC. The encoded protein is CASSLMRRGTQYF.

The chain carries TRBV28 and TRBJ2-3; no clear D gene. V shed 8 bases and J shed 5 bases, with 20 bases lying between them. CDR1 is MDHEN, CDR2 SYDVKM, per germline. This CDR3 is 15 amino acids long. The CDR3 DNA reads TGTGCCAGCCGCACCCGGATCCCCGCACGAGATACGCAGTATTTT. It translates to CASRTRIPARDTQYF. The entire variable domain, with the rest obtained from reference TRBV28 and TRBJ2-3, is as follows: DVKVTQSSRYLVKRTGEKVFLECVQDMDHENMFWYRQDPGLGLRLIYFSYDVKMKEKGDIPEGYSVSREKKERFSLILESASTNQTSMYLCASRTRIPARDTQYFGPGTRLTVL.

The V call is TRBV4-3, the J call TRBJ1-2; D remains ambiguous. V lost 1 base, J lost 7 bases, and 19 bases lay in between. The CDR3 totals 16 residues. The V gene's germline CDR1 is LGHNA and CDR2 YSLEER. The CDR3 nucleotides are TGCGCCAGCAGCCAAGGATTGGTAGGGCCGCCCTCTGGCTACACCTTC. Protein: CASSQGLVGPPSGYTF.

This clonotype was found a few times. The chain carries TRBV7-3 and TRBJ2-2; 9 bases line up with TRBD1. The junction had 8 bases not matched to a gene; V was cut back by 5 bases and J by 4 bases. CDR1 SGHTA and CDR2 FQGTGA come from the germline V gene. CDR3 length: 16 amino acids. DNA for the CDR3: TGTGCCAGCAGCGAGCACGGGACAGGGATCACCGGGGAGCTGTTTTTT. It specifies CASSEHGTGITGELFF.

J is TRBJ2-5 and V is TRBV19; TRBD1 agrees at 7 bases. The ends lost 6 bases at V and 2 bases at J; junction bases unmatched: 12. The CDR3 runs to 16 residues. CDR1 and CDR2 from the germline V gene are LNHDA and SQIVND (reference sequence). CDR3 protein: CASRKGTAAPQETQYF. The CDR3, as DNA: TGTGCCAGTAGGAAGGGGACAGCCGCCCCTCAAGAGACCCAGTACTTC.

The genes are TRBV4-1 and TRBJ2-1, with 13 bases aligning to TRBD2. The CDR3 is 16 amino acids. The germline V gene has CDR1 MGHRA and CDR2 YSYEKL. Germline trimming cut 8 bases from V and 13 bases from J; bases unmatched to any gene: 17. This chain's CDR3 is CASGFSRTSGGGDQFF. The CDR3 coding sequence is TGCGCCAGCGGATTCTCGAGGACTAGCGGGGGCGGGGATCAGTTCTTC.